A selection of T cell receptor beta chains follows, all from one sample in a study of PD-1 blockade in classical Hodgkin lymphoma. The table came from immunoSEQ multiplex PCR; TCRdb's copy has only in-frame clones and leaves some out. The table includes 25,000 to 35,000 clones, roughly 76% detected once. Material: peripheral blood mononuclear cells (PBMCs), obtained before the second cycle of nivolumab. These receptors were taken from a human donor with classical Hodgkin lymphoma. CDR3s include the opening cysteine and the closing phenylalanine or tryptophan. Fields, in order: D gene, CDR3 length, clone size, J gene, V gene, CDR3 protein, CDR3 DNA. A D gene is named only where the DNA matches it firmly. Only some rows state a clone size, as once, few, many or a class for expanded clones.

d_call: NA; cdr3_length: 12; clone_size: NA; j_call: TRBJ2-7; v_call: TRBV28; cdr3_aa: CASSFRFYEQYF; cdr3_nt: TGTGCCAGCAGTTTTCGTTTCTACGAGCAGTACTTC
d_call: TRBD1; cdr3_length: 15; clone_size: NA; j_call: TRBJ2-5; v_call: TRBV28; cdr3_aa: CASSLRQGVWETQYF; cdr3_nt: TGTGCCAGCAGTTTACGACAGGGGGTGTGGGAGACCCAGTACTTC
d_call: TRBD2; cdr3_length: 14; clone_size: few; j_call: TRBJ2-5; v_call: TRBV28; cdr3_aa: CASTTSGGAETQYF; cdr3_nt: TGTGCCAGCACGACTAGCGGGGGGGCCGAGACCCAGTACTTC
d_call: NA; cdr3_length: 15; clone_size: few; j_call: TRBJ2-7; v_call: TRBV7-2; cdr3_aa: CASSLGTGFSYEQYF; cdr3_nt: TGTGCCAGCAGCCTCGGGACGGGCTTCTCCTACGAGCAGTACTTC
d_call: NA; cdr3_length: 15; clone_size: NA; j_call: TRBJ1-4; v_call: TRBV7-8; cdr3_aa: CASSLARTRNEKLFF; cdr3_nt: TGTGCCAGCAGCTTAGCCCGGACCAGGAATGAAAAACTGTTTTTT
d_call: TRBD1; cdr3_length: 14; clone_size: once; j_call: TRBJ1-1; v_call: TRBV10-1; cdr3_aa: CASSEFTGGAEAFF; cdr3_nt: TGCGCCAGCAGTGAGTTTACAGGGGGGGCTGAAGCTTTCTTT
d_call: TRBD2; cdr3_length: 16; clone_size: NA; j_call: TRBJ2-5; v_call: TRBV6-5; cdr3_aa: CASSYGRVTSRETQYF; cdr3_nt: TGTGCCAGCAGTTACGGGAGGGTAACGTCCCGGGAGACCCAGTACTTC
d_call: NA; cdr3_length: 17; clone_size: once; j_call: TRBJ2-3; v_call: TRBV5-4; cdr3_aa: CASSWGGPGFPTDTQYF; cdr3_nt: TGTGCCAGCAGCTGGGGGGGGCCCGGGTTCCCCACAGATACGCAGTATTTT
d_call: TRBD1; cdr3_length: 14; clone_size: NA; j_call: TRBJ1-6; v_call: TRBV7-2; cdr3_aa: CASRTTGGGSPLHF; cdr3_nt: TGTGCCAGCAGGACGACAGGGGGCGGTTCACCCCTCCACTTT
d_call: TRBD1; cdr3_length: 15; clone_size: once; j_call: TRBJ1-1; v_call: TRBV28; cdr3_aa: CASSSPPGRGFEAFF; cdr3_nt: TGTGCCAGCAGTTCCCCCCCGGGCAGGGGGTTTGAAGCTTTCTTT
d_call: TRBD2; cdr3_length: 15; clone_size: few; j_call: TRBJ2-5; v_call: TRBV7-2; cdr3_aa: CASSSFGGNQETQYF; cdr3_nt: TGTGCCAGCAGCTCTTTCGGGGGGAACCAAGAGACCCAGTACTTC
d_call: NA; cdr3_length: 12; clone_size: few; j_call: TRBJ1-2; v_call: TRBV9; cdr3_aa: CASSLANYGYTF; cdr3_nt: TGTGCCAGCAGCTTAGCTAACTATGGCTACACCTTC
d_call: TRBD1; cdr3_length: 15; clone_size: NA; j_call: TRBJ1-1; v_call: TRBV6-5; cdr3_aa: CASTPEGAGNTEAFF; cdr3_nt: TGTGCCAGCACCCCCGAGGGGGCAGGGAACACTGAAGCTTTCTTT
d_call: NA; cdr3_length: 13; clone_size: few; j_call: TRBJ2-5; v_call: TRBV27; cdr3_aa: CASSRKYQETQYF; cdr3_nt: TGTGCCAGCAGTAGGAAATACCAAGAGACCCAGTACTTC
d_call: TRBD1; cdr3_length: 14; clone_size: NA; j_call: TRBJ2-5; v_call: TRBV7-8; cdr3_aa: CASSKGQGQETQYF; cdr3_nt: TGTGCCAGCAGCAAAGGACAGGGGCAAGAGACCCAGTACTTC
d_call: TRBD1; cdr3_length: 16; clone_size: once; j_call: TRBJ1-1; v_call: TRBV7-8; cdr3_aa: CASSSEGRGLLAEAFF; cdr3_nt: TGTGCCAGCAGCTCAGAGGGCAGGGGGCTACTGGCTGAAGCTTTCTTT
d_call: NA; cdr3_length: 12; clone_size: NA; j_call: TRBJ2-3; v_call: TRBV7-8; cdr3_aa: CASSFYLDTQYF; cdr3_nt: TGTGCCAGCAGCTTTTACTTGGATACGCAGTATTTT
d_call: NA; cdr3_length: 14; clone_size: NA; j_call: TRBJ1-2; v_call: TRBV5-4; cdr3_aa: CASSLALRNYGYTF; cdr3_nt: TGTGCCAGCAGCTTGGCTTTGCGCAACTATGGCTACACCTTC
d_call: NA; cdr3_length: 13; clone_size: NA; j_call: TRBJ1-1; v_call: TRBV7-9; cdr3_aa: CASSRQENTEAFF; cdr3_nt: TGTGCCAGCAGCCGACAGGAGAACACTGAAGCTTTCTTT
d_call: NA; cdr3_length: 14; clone_size: medium-sized; j_call: TRBJ1-5; v_call: TRBV10-3; cdr3_aa: CAISESNGDQPQHF; cdr3_nt: TGTGCCATCAGTGAGTCGAATGGGGATCAGCCCCAGCATTTT
d_call: NA; cdr3_length: 14; clone_size: NA; j_call: TRBJ1-3; v_call: TRBV6-1; cdr3_aa: CASSPSFSGNTIYF; cdr3_nt: TGTGCCAGCAGTCCATCTTTCTCTGGAAACACCATATATTTT
d_call: NA; cdr3_length: 14; clone_size: NA; j_call: TRBJ2-3; v_call: TRBV7-9; cdr3_aa: CASSLVGRTDTQYF; cdr3_nt: TGTGCCAGCAGCTTAGTAGGCCGCACAGATACGCAGTATTTT
d_call: TRBD1; cdr3_length: 14; clone_size: once; j_call: TRBJ2-1; v_call: TRBV19; cdr3_aa: CASSILTGGNEQFF; cdr3_nt: TGTGCCAGTAGTATCCTGACAGGGGGAAATGAGCAGTTCTTC
d_call: NA; cdr3_length: 13; clone_size: NA; j_call: TRBJ1-5; v_call: TRBV9; cdr3_aa: CASSVLGGQPQHF; cdr3_nt: TGTGCCAGCAGCGTCCTGGGTGGGCAGCCCCAGCATTTT
d_call: NA; cdr3_length: 14; clone_size: NA; j_call: TRBJ1-1; v_call: TRBV7-2; cdr3_aa: CASSLVTGPTEAFF; cdr3_nt: TGTGCCAGCAGCTTAGTCACAGGGCCCACTGAAGCTTTCTTT
d_call: NA; cdr3_length: 12; clone_size: NA; j_call: TRBJ1-3; v_call: TRBV4-1; cdr3_aa: CASSQEGNTIYF; cdr3_nt: TGCGCCAGCAGCCAAGAGGGAAACACCATATATTTT
d_call: NA; cdr3_length: 15; clone_size: once; j_call: TRBJ1-1; v_call: TRBV5-1; cdr3_aa: CASSLGQPLNTEAFF; cdr3_nt: TGCGCCAGCAGCTTAGGACAGCCTTTAAACACTGAAGCTTTCTTT
d_call: NA; cdr3_length: 15; clone_size: once; j_call: TRBJ1-6; v_call: TRBV6-5; cdr3_aa: CASRTIEAYNSPLHF; cdr3_nt: TGTGCCAGCAGAACAATTGAGGCCTATAATTCACCCCTCCACTTT
d_call: TRBD1; cdr3_length: 15; clone_size: NA; j_call: TRBJ1-1; v_call: TRBV6-5; cdr3_aa: CASRTDREGSTEAFF; cdr3_nt: TGTGCCAGCAGGACGGACAGGGAGGGGAGCACTGAAGCTTTCTTT
d_call: TRBD1; cdr3_length: 13; clone_size: few; j_call: TRBJ1-1; v_call: TRBV14; cdr3_aa: CASSLTGGTEAFF; cdr3_nt: TGTGCCAGCAGTCTAACAGGGGGCACTGAAGCTTTCTTT
d_call: TRBD2; cdr3_length: 19; clone_size: NA; j_call: TRBJ2-1; v_call: TRBV5-6; cdr3_aa: CASSLYIAGARAINNEQFF; cdr3_nt: TGTGCCAGCAGCTTGTACATAGCGGGGGCGCGGGCAATAAACAATGAGCAGTTCTTC
d_call: TRBD2; cdr3_length: 16; clone_size: NA; j_call: TRBJ2-1; v_call: TRBV4-1; cdr3_aa: CASSHPTSGGSSEQFF; cdr3_nt: TGCGCCAGCAGCCACCCTACTAGCGGGGGCTCCAGTGAGCAGTTCTTC
d_call: NA; cdr3_length: 15; clone_size: NA; j_call: TRBJ2-5; v_call: TRBV5-1; cdr3_aa: CASQLTAQALRTQYF; cdr3_nt: TGCGCCAGCCAACTCACCGCACAGGCCCTGCGGACCCAGTACTTC
d_call: NA; cdr3_length: 15; clone_size: NA; j_call: TRBJ2-3; v_call: TRBV25-1; cdr3_aa: CASSVEIRRTDTQYF; cdr3_nt: TGTGCCAGCAGCGTTGAGATCAGGCGGACAGATACGCAGTATTTT
d_call: NA; cdr3_length: 15; clone_size: NA; j_call: TRBJ2-3; v_call: TRBV5-6; cdr3_aa: CASSLVATSTDTQYF; cdr3_nt: TGTGCCAGCAGCTTAGTAGCCACAAGCACAGATACGCAGTATTTT
d_call: NA; cdr3_length: 18; clone_size: many; j_call: TRBJ2-7; v_call: TRBV1; cdr3_aa: CTSSQGSRMARSSYEQYF; cdr3_nt: TGCACCAGCAGCCAAGGGTCCCGCATGGCCAGGAGTTCCTACGAGCAGTACTTC
d_call: TRBD1; cdr3_length: 15; clone_size: NA; j_call: TRBJ2-5; v_call: TRBV7-9; cdr3_aa: CASSLGTAYQETQYF; cdr3_nt: TGTGCCAGCAGCCTCGGGACAGCCTACCAAGAGACCCAGTACTTC
d_call: NA; cdr3_length: 13; clone_size: few; j_call: TRBJ2-1; v_call: TRBV9; cdr3_aa: CASSPTGDGEQFF; cdr3_nt: TGTGCCAGCAGCCCAACGGGGGACGGTGAGCAGTTCTTC
d_call: NA; cdr3_length: 13; clone_size: NA; j_call: TRBJ2-7; v_call: TRBV7-8; cdr3_aa: CASSQDVRGQQYF; cdr3_nt: TGTGCCAGCAGCCAAGATGTCAGGGGCCAGCAGTACTTC
d_call: NA; cdr3_length: 16; clone_size: NA; j_call: TRBJ1-4; v_call: TRBV19; cdr3_aa: CASSTLGRATNEKLFF; cdr3_nt: TGTGCCAGTAGTACGCTGGGCAGGGCAACTAATGAAAAACTGTTTTTT
d_call: TRBD1; cdr3_length: 15; clone_size: NA; j_call: TRBJ2-3; v_call: TRBV6-5; cdr3_aa: CASSHRGTATDTQYF; cdr3_nt: TGTGCCAGCAGTCACAGGGGGACGGCCACAGATACGCAGTATTTT
d_call: NA; cdr3_length: 13; clone_size: NA; j_call: TRBJ1-2; v_call: TRBV10-2; cdr3_aa: CASSGWASYGYTF; cdr3_nt: TGCGCCAGCAGTGGATGGGCTAGCTATGGCTACACCTTC
d_call: NA; cdr3_length: 13; clone_size: many; j_call: TRBJ1-2; v_call: TRBV2; cdr3_aa: CATVYDSHYGYTF; cdr3_nt: TGTGCCACCGTATATGACAGTCACTATGGCTACACCTTC
d_call: NA; cdr3_length: 13; clone_size: NA; j_call: TRBJ2-3; v_call: TRBV5-1; cdr3_aa: CASRRGREHTQYF; cdr3_nt: TGCGCCAGCAGAAGGGGGCGGGAGCATACGCAGTATTTT
d_call: NA; cdr3_length: 17; clone_size: NA; j_call: TRBJ1-6; v_call: TRBV7-9; cdr3_aa: CASSLGSSSGTHSPLHF; cdr3_nt: TGTGCCAGCAGCTTAGGTTCAAGTTCTGGGACACACTCACCCCTCCACTTT
d_call: NA; cdr3_length: 15; clone_size: once; j_call: TRBJ1-3; v_call: TRBV7-9; cdr3_aa: CASNTQGVPGNTIYF; cdr3_nt: TGTGCCAGCAACACGCAGGGAGTTCCTGGAAACACCATATATTTT
d_call: TRBD2; cdr3_length: 15; clone_size: NA; j_call: TRBJ2-7; v_call: TRBV4-3; cdr3_aa: CASSQGGGDGYEQYF; cdr3_nt: TGCGCCAGCAGCCAAGGTGGGGGGGATGGCTACGAGCAGTACTTC
d_call: NA; cdr3_length: 15; clone_size: NA; j_call: TRBJ2-6; v_call: TRBV7-8; cdr3_aa: CASSLLVSGANVLTF; cdr3_nt: TGTGCCAGCAGCTTATTAGTGTCTGGGGCCAACGTCCTGACTTTC
d_call: NA; cdr3_length: 15; clone_size: NA; j_call: TRBJ2-5; v_call: TRBV2; cdr3_aa: CASSEWGESQETQYF; cdr3_nt: TGTGCCAGCAGTGAATGGGGGGAATCCCAAGAGACCCAGTACTTC
d_call: TRBD2; cdr3_length: 14; clone_size: few; j_call: TRBJ2-5; v_call: TRBV5-1; cdr3_aa: CASSFSGGAETQYF; cdr3_nt: TGCGCCAGCAGCTTTAGCGGGGGGGCTGAGACCCAGTACTTC
d_call: NA; cdr3_length: 13; clone_size: few; j_call: TRBJ1-2; v_call: TRBV19; cdr3_aa: CASKKAGNYGYTF; cdr3_nt: TGTGCCAGTAAGAAGGCAGGAAACTATGGCTACACCTTC
d_call: NA; cdr3_length: 15; clone_size: NA; j_call: TRBJ1-6; v_call: TRBV30; cdr3_aa: CAWRALDGNNSPLHF; cdr3_nt: TGTGCCTGGAGGGCCCTGGACGGTAATAATTCACCCCTCCACTTT
d_call: NA; cdr3_length: 15; clone_size: NA; j_call: TRBJ1-4; v_call: TRBV7-3; cdr3_aa: CASSLMGGDGEKLFF; cdr3_nt: TGTGCCAGCAGCTTAATGGGGGGCGACGGAGAAAAACTGTTTTTT
d_call: NA; cdr3_length: 14; clone_size: NA; j_call: TRBJ1-5; v_call: TRBV30; cdr3_aa: CAWSEALGNQPQHF; cdr3_nt: TGTGCCTGGAGCGAGGCCCTCGGCAATCAGCCCCAGCATTTT
d_call: NA; cdr3_length: 15; clone_size: NA; j_call: TRBJ1-3; v_call: TRBV13; cdr3_aa: CASSRGDSGRNTIYF; cdr3_nt: TGTGCCAGCAGCAGAGGCGACAGCGGGAGAAACACCATATATTTT
d_call: NA; cdr3_length: 11; clone_size: NA; j_call: TRBJ1-2; v_call: TRBV20-1; cdr3_aa: CSAPVNYGYTF; cdr3_nt: TGCAGTGCTCCGGTTAACTATGGCTACACCTTC
d_call: TRBD1; cdr3_length: 17; clone_size: few; j_call: TRBJ1-3; v_call: TRBV5-1; cdr3_aa: CASSREGTGGSGNTIYF; cdr3_nt: TGCGCCAGCAGCCGGGAGGGGACAGGGGGCTCTGGAAACACCATATATTTT
d_call: TRBD1; cdr3_length: 16; clone_size: NA; j_call: TRBJ1-6; v_call: TRBV5-1; cdr3_aa: CASSLEPTGGNSPLHF; cdr3_nt: TGCGCCAGCAGCTTGGAACCGACAGGGGGCAATTCACCCCTCCACTTT
d_call: NA; cdr3_length: 13; clone_size: NA; j_call: TRBJ1-1; v_call: TRBV10-3; cdr3_aa: CAINFAEETEAFF; cdr3_nt: TGTGCCATCAATTTTGCCGAAGAGACTGAAGCTTTCTTT
d_call: NA; cdr3_length: 13; clone_size: NA; j_call: TRBJ1-1; v_call: TRBV18; cdr3_aa: CASSPMANTEAFF; cdr3_nt: TGTGCCAGCTCACCAATGGCCAACACTGAAGCTTTCTTT